The clone carrying this TCR beta chain was counted many times. Exclusion followed for patients with uncontrolled infection, other autoimmune disease, pregnancy or lactation. The record originates from a study of T cells in Graves' hyperthyroidism and ophthalmopathy. Using RNA transcripts as the source, TCR beta CDR3 regions were amplified. The primer set for the first-round RT-PCR of the TCR CDR3 was HTBI. TCRdb re-called the multiplex PCR reads through MiXCR, storing one row per CDR3 protein. Here the sample spans 600,000 to 800,000 distinct CDR3 sequences, roughly 32% being singletons. Germline CDR1 SGHVS, CDR2 FNYEAQ. Trimming pared 1 base from V and 2 bases from J, leaving 5 bases between. CDR3 length: 13 residues.

The sequence was collected from a woman between 40 and 50 years old with Graves' hyperthyroidism. Sequenced input: blood. The genes are TRBV7-6 and TRBJ1-1; D not resolved. The CDR3 spells CASSLGDNTEAFF. DNA for the CDR3: TGTGCCAGCAGCTTAGGGGATAACACTGAAGCTTTCTTT.